These 5 T cell receptor beta chains share one sample of origin, sequenced in a study of human T cells and chemical hapten exposure. TCRdb recomputed calls from the RACE reads with MiXCR, one row per CDR3 protein. The sample lists about 190,000 distinct CDR3 sequences; around 25% were seen once. The time point denotes: patch test 3, about 24 weeks after DPC sensitization. Regarding treatment: therapeutic diphenylcyclopropenone sensitization with weekly scalp DPC. Source: whole blood, taken in connection with sensitization to the hapten diphenylcyclopropenone (DPC). The source of these receptors is a woman aged 40 to 50 with alopecia areata. Some clones in this sample may be carry-over from other donors' samples.

This clonotype was detected ten times or more. This sequence joins TRBV7-2 and TRBJ2-1; 9 bases agree with TRBD2. Germline-derived CDR1 and CDR2 are SGHTA and FQGNSA. The CDR3 is made up of 15 amino acids. V lost 2 bases, J lost 7 bases, and 6 bases stayed unmatched. CDR3 sequence (DNA): TGTGCCAGCAGCTTACTAGCGGGATCGATGAATGAGCAGTTCTTC. Protein product: CASSLLAGSMNEQFF.

The sample holds a few counts of this clonotype. The chain has TRBV20-1 and TRBJ1-2; a weak D match, TRBD1 (6 bases). Germline V gives CDR1 DFQATT, CDR2 SNEGSKA (reference sequence). The CDR3 extends over 12 amino acids. V was pared by 2 bases and J by 5 bases, with 9 bases between. This CDR3 reads CSARTGRYGYTF. The CDR3 DNA reads as TGCAGTGCTAGAACAGGGAGGTATGGCTACACCTTC.

This clonotype was seen a handful of times. The V and J genes are TRBV18 and TRBJ2-7; 8 bases align to TRBD2. After removal of 1 base from V and 3 bases from J, the junction contained 2 bases not matched to a gene. This CDR3 is 14 amino acids long. Germline CDR1 is KGHSH and CDR2 is LQKENI. CDR3 loop: CASSPLAGSYEQYF. The CDR3 DNA is TGTGCCAGCTCACCACTAGCGGGAAGCTACGAGCAGTACTTC.

This clonotype was counted only a few times. The chain employs TRBV2 and TRBJ1-1; D uncertain. The CDR3 loop spans 13 amino acids. Between the trimmed V and J ends, which lost 0 bases and 7 bases, there was a span of 9 bases. Germline lookup yields CDR1 SNHLY and CDR2 FYNNEI. In DNA form, the CDR3 reads TGTGCCAGCAGTGAAGCGGGAAGGCGTGAAGCTTTCTTT. This sequence encodes CASSEAGRREAFF.

This clonotype was detected only a few times. This chain links TRBV20-1 with TRBJ2-3; D ambiguous. Trimming removed 1 base at V and 11 bases at J, with 13 bases between. Per the germline V gene, CDR1 is DFQATT and CDR2 is SNEGSKA (reference sequence). CDR3 size: 12 residues. This CDR3 is CSARVPPIRQYF. CDR3 DNA sequence: TGCAGTGCTAGAGTTCCTCCCATAAGGCAGTATTTT.